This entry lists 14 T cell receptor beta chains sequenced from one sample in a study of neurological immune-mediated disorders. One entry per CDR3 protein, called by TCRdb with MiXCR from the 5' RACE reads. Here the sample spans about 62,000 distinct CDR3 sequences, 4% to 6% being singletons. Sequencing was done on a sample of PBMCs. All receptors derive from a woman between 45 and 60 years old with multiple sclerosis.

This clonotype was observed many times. The CDR3: CASSELSANTGELFF. The DNA of the CDR3 is TGTGCCAGCAGTGAACTATCCGCGAACACCGGGGAGCTGTTTTTT. V usage is TRBV2 and J usage is TRBJ2-2; D remains ambiguous. From germline, CDR1 is SNHLY and CDR2 FYNNEI. Trimming shortened V by 2 bases and J by 0 bases, and 7 bases separated the two germline ends. CDR3 size: 15 residues.

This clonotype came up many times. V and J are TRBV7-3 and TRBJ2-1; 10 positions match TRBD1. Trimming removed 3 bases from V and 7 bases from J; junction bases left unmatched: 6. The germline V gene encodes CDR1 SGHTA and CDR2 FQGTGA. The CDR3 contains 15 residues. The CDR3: CASSFDRGRENEQFF. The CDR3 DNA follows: TGTGCCAGCAGCTTCGACAGGGGGCGGGAGAATGAGCAGTTCTTC.

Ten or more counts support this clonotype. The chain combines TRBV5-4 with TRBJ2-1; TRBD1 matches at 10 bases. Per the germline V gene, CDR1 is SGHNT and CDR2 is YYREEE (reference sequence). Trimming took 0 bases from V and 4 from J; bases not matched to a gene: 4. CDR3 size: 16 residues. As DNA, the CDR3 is TGTGCCAGCAGCTTGGCAGGGACAGGGGAGTACAATGAGCAGTTCTTC. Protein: CASSLAGTGEYNEQFF. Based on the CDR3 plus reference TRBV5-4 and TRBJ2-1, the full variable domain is ETGVTQSPTHLIKTRGQQVTLRCSSQSGHNTVSWYQQALGQGPQFIFQYYREEENGRGNFPPRFSGLQFPNYSSELNVNALELDDSALYLCASSLAGTGEYNEQFFGPGTRLTVL.

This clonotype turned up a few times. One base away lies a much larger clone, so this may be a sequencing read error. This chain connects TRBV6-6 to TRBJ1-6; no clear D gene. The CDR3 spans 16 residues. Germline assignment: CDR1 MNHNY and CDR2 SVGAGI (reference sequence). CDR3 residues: CASSYSIGFGNSPLNF. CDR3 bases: TGTGCCAGCAGTTACTCGATCGGATTTGGTAATTCACCCCTCAACTTT.

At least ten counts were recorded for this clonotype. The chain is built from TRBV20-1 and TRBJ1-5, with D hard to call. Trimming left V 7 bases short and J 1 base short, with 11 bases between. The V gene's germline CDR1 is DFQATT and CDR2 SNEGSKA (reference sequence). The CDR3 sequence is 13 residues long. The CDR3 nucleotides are TGCAGTGTCAGGACGGCAAGCAATCAGCCCCAGCATTTT. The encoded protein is CSVRTASNQPQHF.

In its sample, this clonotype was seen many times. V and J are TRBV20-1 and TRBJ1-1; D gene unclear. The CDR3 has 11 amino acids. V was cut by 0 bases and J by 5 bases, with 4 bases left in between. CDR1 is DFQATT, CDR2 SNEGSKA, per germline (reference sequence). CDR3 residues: CSARDQTEAFF. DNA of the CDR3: TGCAGTGCTAGAGATCAAACTGAAGCTTTCTTT.

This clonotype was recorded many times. In DNA, the CDR3 is TGCGCCAGCAGCTCGCGGGGGGATCCTCAAGAGACCCAGTACTTC. Translating gives CASSSRGDPQETQYF. The genes are TRBV5-1 and TRBJ2-5; 8 nucleotides align to TRBD2. Per germline, CDR1 SGHRS and CDR2 YFSETQ. V shed 3 bases, J shed 2 bases, and the junction held 6 bases outside the gene matches. The CDR3 length is 15 residues.

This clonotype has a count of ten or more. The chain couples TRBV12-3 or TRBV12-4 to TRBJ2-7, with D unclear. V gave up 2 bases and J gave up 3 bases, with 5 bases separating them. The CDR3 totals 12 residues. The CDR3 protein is CASSLNGYEQYV. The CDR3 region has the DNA TGTGCCAGCAGTTTAAACGGCTACGAGCAGTACGTC.

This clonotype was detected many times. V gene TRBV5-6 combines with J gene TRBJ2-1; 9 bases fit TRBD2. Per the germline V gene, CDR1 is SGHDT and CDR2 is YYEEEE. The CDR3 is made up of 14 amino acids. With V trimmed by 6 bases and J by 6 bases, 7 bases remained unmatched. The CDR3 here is CASKGLAGPNEQFF. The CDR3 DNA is TGTGCCAGCAAGGGCCTAGCGGGACCCAATGAGCAGTTCTTC. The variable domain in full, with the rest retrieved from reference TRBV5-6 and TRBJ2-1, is DAGVTQSPTHLIKTRGQQVTLRCSPKSGHDTVSWYQQALGQGPQFIFQYYEEEERQRGNFPDRFSGHQFPNYSSELNVNALLLGDSALYLCASKGLAGPNEQFFGPGTRLTVL.

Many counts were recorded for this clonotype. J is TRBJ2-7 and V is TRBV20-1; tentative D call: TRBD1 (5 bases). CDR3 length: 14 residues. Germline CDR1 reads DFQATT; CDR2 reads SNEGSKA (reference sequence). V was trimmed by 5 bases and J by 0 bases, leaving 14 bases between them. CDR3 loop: CSALDSSSSYEQYV. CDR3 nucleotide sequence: TGCAGTGCTTTAGACAGCTCGAGCTCCTACGAGCAGTACGTC.

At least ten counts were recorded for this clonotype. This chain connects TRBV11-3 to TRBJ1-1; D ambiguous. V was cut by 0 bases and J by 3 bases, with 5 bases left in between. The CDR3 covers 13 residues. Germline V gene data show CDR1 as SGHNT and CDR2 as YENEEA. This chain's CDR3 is CASSLEWDTEAFF. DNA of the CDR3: TGTGCCAGCAGCTTAGAATGGGACACTGAAGCTTTCTTT.

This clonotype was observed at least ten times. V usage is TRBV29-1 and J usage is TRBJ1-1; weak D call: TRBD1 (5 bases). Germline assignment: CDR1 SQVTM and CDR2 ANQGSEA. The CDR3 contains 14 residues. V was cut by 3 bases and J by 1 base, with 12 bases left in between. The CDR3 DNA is TGCAGCGTTGAGTCAGGGTTTCGGAACACTGAAGCTTTCTTT. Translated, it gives CSVESGFRNTEAFF.

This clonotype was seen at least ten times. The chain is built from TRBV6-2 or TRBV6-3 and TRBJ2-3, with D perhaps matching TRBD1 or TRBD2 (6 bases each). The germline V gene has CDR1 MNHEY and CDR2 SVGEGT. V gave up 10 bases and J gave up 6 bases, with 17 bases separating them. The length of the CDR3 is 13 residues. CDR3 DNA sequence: TGTGCCACCCGACAGGCGGGACGGGATACGCAGTATTTT. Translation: CATRQAGRDTQYF.

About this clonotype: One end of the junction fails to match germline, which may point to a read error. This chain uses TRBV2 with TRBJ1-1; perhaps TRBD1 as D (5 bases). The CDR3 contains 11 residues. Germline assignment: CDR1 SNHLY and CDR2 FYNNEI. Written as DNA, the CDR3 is TGTGCCAGCGTCAGCGGGACCCTGAGTAAGTTT. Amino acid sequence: CASVSGTLSKF.